The T cell receptor beta chain described here comes from a study of glioma-infiltrating T cells after dendritic cell vaccination. Study-wide context: Treatment, given 2003 to 2012, was autologous tumor lysate-pulsed dendritic cell vaccination. Study conclusions and caveats: No direct clonality-survival link was found; a diverse polyclonal response may matter.

Note on this clone: What it binds is not known.

CDR1 and CDR2 (germline): WNHNN, SYGVQD (reference sequence). CDR3 length: 13 residues. J gave up 3 bases and V 6 bases, and 3 bases lay outside the gene matches. Clones were read by immunoSEQ multiplex PCR, and TCRdb kept only the in-frame ones, dropping some. The sample includes about 82,000 clones, 70% to 90% of them seen just once. The chain joins TRBV10-1 to TRBJ2-7; 9 nucleotides line up with TRBD1. The sample here was blood, taken before dendritic cell vaccination. The clonotype was recovered from a human donor with glioblastoma. CDR3 nucleotide sequence: TGCGCCAGCAGCCTGACAGGGGGCTACGAGCAGTACTTC. It encodes CASSLTGGYEQYF.